This TCR beta chain was profiled in a study of cytotoxic CD8 clonotypes in ibrutinib-treated CLL. Findings of the study overall: Public clonotypes (which were uncommon) either contracted or remained stable on treatment. Upon ibrutinib response clonality rose, and upon progression it fell back toward baseline.

A remark on this clone: Its matching antigen is unknown.

Produced via immunoSEQ multiplex PCR; TCRdb's table is partial and in-frame only. The sample lists about 40,000 clones, less than 85% occurring once. Germline V gene lookup returns CDR1 SGHTA and CDR2 FQGTGA. CDR3 length equals 15 residues. Germline trimming cut 5 bases from V and 4 bases from J; bases unmatched to any gene: 4. Sequenced here: PBMCs, sampled at disease progression, from a patient treated with ibrutinib. The clonotype was recovered from a human donor with chronic lymphocytic leukemia. V and J are TRBV7-3 and TRBJ2-1, with 11 bases that match TRBD2. For the CDR3, the DNA is TGTGCCAGCAGCGGGCCTAGCGGGGGGTACAATGAGCAGTTCTTC. This gives the protein CASSGPSGGYNEQFF.